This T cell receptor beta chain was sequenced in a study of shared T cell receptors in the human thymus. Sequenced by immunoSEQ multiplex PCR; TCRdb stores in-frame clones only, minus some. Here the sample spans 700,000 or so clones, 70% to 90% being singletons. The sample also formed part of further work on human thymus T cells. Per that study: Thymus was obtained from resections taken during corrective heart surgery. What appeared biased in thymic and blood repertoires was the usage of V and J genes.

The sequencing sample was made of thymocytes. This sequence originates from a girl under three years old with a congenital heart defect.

The CDR3 sequence: CASREYGYTF. For the CDR3, the DNA is TGTGCCAGCAGAGAGTATGGCTACACCTTC. The chain couples TRBV2 to TRBJ1-2; D is undetermined. V dropped 6 bases and J dropped 5 bases, with 4 bases sitting between them. Germline-derived CDR1 and CDR2 are SNHLY and FYNNEI. The CDR3 loop spans 10 amino acids.